The rows below give T cell receptor beta chains drawn from one sample of a study of blood T cell repertoires in COVID-19. This table comes from immunoSEQ multiplex PCR, and its TCRdb copy is limited to in-frame clones, with some not included. The table includes 35,000 to 50,000 clones, over 70% detected once. Specimen: peripheral blood. These receptors originate from a woman between 40 and 55 years old with acute or convalescent COVID-19. Both conserved end residues are trimmed from each CDR3. Size is omitted from some rows. Given values are once, few, many or a class for expanded clones.

V gene: TRBV28; J gene: TRBJ2-1; clone size: -; CDR3 protein: ASSFGAVSYNEQF
V gene: TRBV5-1; J gene: TRBJ2-4; clone size: -; CDR3 protein: ASSLASGKNIQY
V gene: TRBV19; J gene: TRBJ2-7; clone size: -; CDR3 protein: ASSPGTGGTYEQY
V gene: TRBV7-3; J gene: TRBJ2-3; clone size: -; CDR3 protein: ASSFGLAGSSTDTQY
V gene: TRBV28; J gene: TRBJ2-3; clone size: -; CDR3 protein: ASSRPGQRQDTQY
V gene: TRBV10-3; J gene: TRBJ1-1; clone size: -; CDR3 protein: AISEYEGAEAF
V gene: TRBV3-1/TRBV3-2; J gene: TRBJ1-2; clone size: -; CDR3 protein: ASSQLDRFYGYT
V gene: TRBV28; J gene: TRBJ2-3; clone size: -; CDR3 protein: ASSSGQNTDTQY
V gene: TRBV27; J gene: TRBJ2-1; clone size: -; CDR3 protein: ASRLAGASNEQF
V gene: TRBV7-9; J gene: TRBJ2-7; clone size: -; CDR3 protein: ASSSTGGQNGAYEQY
V gene: TRBV5-1; J gene: TRBJ2-5; clone size: -; CDR3 protein: ASSSTPGTAQY
V gene: TRBV4-3; J gene: TRBJ1-2; clone size: -; CDR3 protein: ASSQEPGGGYGYT
V gene: TRBV5-1; J gene: TRBJ2-7; clone size: -; CDR3 protein: ASSLGDYYYEQY
V gene: TRBV20-1; J gene: TRBJ1-2; clone size: -; CDR3 protein: SASRDGYT
V gene: TRBV27; J gene: TRBJ2-3; clone size: -; CDR3 protein: ASSQWGGGADTQY
V gene: TRBV19; J gene: TRBJ2-3; clone size: -; CDR3 protein: ASSMTGASTDTQY
V gene: TRBV6-2/TRBV6-3; J gene: TRBJ1-5; clone size: -; CDR3 protein: ASSYYGQGLNQPQH
V gene: TRBV27; J gene: TRBJ2-1; clone size: -; CDR3 protein: ASSRGTEFYNEQF
V gene: TRBV7-9; J gene: TRBJ1-5; clone size: -; CDR3 protein: ASSQDRGHQPQH
V gene: TRBV5-8; J gene: TRBJ2-7; clone size: few; CDR3 protein: ASSRSGVSSYEQY
V gene: TRBV15; J gene: TRBJ2-1; clone size: once; CDR3 protein: ATSRDHYNEQF
V gene: TRBV28; J gene: TRBJ2-4; clone size: -; CDR3 protein: ASSPGTSGSLAKNIQY
V gene: TRBV9; J gene: TRBJ2-7; clone size: -; CDR3 protein: ASSPGLTQYEQY
V gene: TRBV9; J gene: TRBJ2-3; clone size: few; CDR3 protein: ASSVTEGFSSTDTQY
V gene: TRBV2; J gene: TRBJ2-2; clone size: -; CDR3 protein: ASNRYSYLTGELF
V gene: TRBV28; J gene: TRBJ1-2; clone size: -; CDR3 protein: ASRTSGGRYGYT
V gene: TRBV30; J gene: TRBJ2-5; clone size: -; CDR3 protein: AWTTGIRQETQY
V gene: TRBV5-4; J gene: TRBJ1-2; clone size: -; CDR3 protein: ASSLGQGARDGYT
V gene: TRBV7-6; J gene: TRBJ2-3; clone size: -; CDR3 protein: ASSLGTGGRTDTQY
V gene: TRBV7-9; J gene: TRBJ2-1; clone size: -; CDR3 protein: ASSFAGQGRPEQF
V gene: TRBV4-3; J gene: TRBJ2-3; clone size: -; CDR3 protein: ASSPNGGPAITDTQY
V gene: TRBV4-2; J gene: TRBJ2-3; clone size: -; CDR3 protein: ASSQAGGRGAHTDTQY
V gene: TRBV3-1/TRBV3-2; J gene: TRBJ1-1; clone size: -; CDR3 protein: ASSQAGGYTEAF
V gene: TRBV2; J gene: TRBJ1-4; clone size: once; CDR3 protein: ASSEAQGIYEKLF
V gene: TRBV4-1; J gene: TRBJ2-7; clone size: -; CDR3 protein: ASSHRTNRADEQY
V gene: TRBV7-2; J gene: TRBJ1-1; clone size: -; CDR3 protein: ASSLDSVRMTEAF
V gene: TRBV28; J gene: TRBJ2-1; clone size: -; CDR3 protein: ATLGDWINEQF
V gene: TRBV30; J gene: TRBJ1-2; clone size: -; CDR3 protein: ACPRGKHGYT
V gene: TRBV6-5; J gene: TRBJ2-7; clone size: -; CDR3 protein: ASSSATGGEYEQY